A single sample gave rise to the 25 T cell receptor beta chains below, sequenced in a study of blood T cell repertoires in COVID-19. Generated by immunoSEQ multiplex PCR, the TCRdb table keeps only in-frame clones and is missing some. The sample consists of some 200,000 clones, about 80% of them appearing once. Sequenced material: PBMCs or T cells enriched from blood (not recorded which). These receptors were taken from a man between 35 and 55 years old who had recovered from COVID-19.

The genes are TRBV9 and TRBJ2-7; 9 bases are a match to TRBD1. J gave up 3 bases and V 0 bases, and 10 bases lay outside the gene matches. This CDR3 has 17 residues. Germline assignment: CDR1 SGDLS and CDR2 YYNGEE. CDR3 loop: CASSVDGSGQGSYEQYF. CDR3 in DNA: TGTGCCAGCAGCGTAGACGGCTCGGGACAGGGTAGCTACGAGCAGTACTTC.

V is TRBV7-9 and J is TRBJ1-1, with D maybe TRBD1 (5 bases). This CDR3 has 15 residues. Trimming left V 4 bases short and J 5 bases short, with 17 bases between. The V gene's germline CDR1 is SEHNR and CDR2 FQNEAQ (reference sequence). The CDR3 loop is CASSSGALGGTEAFF. CDR3 sequence (DNA): TGTGCCAGCAGCTCCGGGGCCCTTGGAGGGACTGAAGCTTTCTTT.

The chain recombines TRBV5-4 with TRBJ1-1; TRBD1 might be the D (5 bases). V was shortened by 4 bases and J by 5 bases, with 9 bases between the two germline ends. CDR3 size: 12 residues. Germline CDR1 reads SGHNT; CDR2 reads YYREEE (reference sequence). CDR3 bases: TGTGCCAGCAGCGGGGCAGGAACTGAAGCTTTCTTT. It yields the protein CASSGAGTEAFF.

A few counts support this clone. V usage is TRBV2 and J usage is TRBJ1-2, with TRBD1 identical over 9 bases. CDR1 is SNHLY, CDR2 FYNNEI, per germline. CDR3 length: 15 residues. The V and J ends lost 4 bases and 1 base, in that order; junction bases with no gene match: 4. DNA for the CDR3: TGTGCCAGCAGTGGGACAGGGGCGTTTAACTATGGCTACACCTTC. This codes for CASSGTGAFNYGYTF.

The chain recombines TRBV2 with TRBJ1-1; D gene unclear. Trimming took 4 bases from V and 5 from J, leaving 17 bases between them. The CDR3 length is 15 residues. CDR1 is SNHLY, CDR2 FYNNEI, per germline. The CDR3 coding sequence is TGTGCCAGCAGTGGTGTTTTTGGAGCGGATACTGAAGCTTTCTTT. It translates to CASSGVFGADTEAFF.

The rearrangement uses TRBV19 and TRBJ1-5; D is perhaps TRBD1 (6 bases). CDR3 length equals 15 residues. Trimming stripped 4 bases from V and 3 bases from J, with 13 bases between. Per germline, CDR1 LNHDA and CDR2 SQIVND (reference sequence). CDR3 sequence: CASSRRGQINQPQHF. The CDR3 nucleotides are TGTGCCAGTAGTAGAAGGGGACAAATCAATCAGCCCCAGCATTTT.

CDR3: CAWSPYRETLHF. For the CDR3, the DNA is TGTGCCTGGAGTCCCTACAGGGAGACCCTCCACTTT. The rearrangement joins TRBV30 to TRBJ1-6, with D possibly matching TRBD1 (6 bases). Trimming pared 2 bases from V and 14 bases from J, leaving 13 bases between. CDR1 and CDR2 (germline): GTSNPN, SVGIG (reference sequence). The CDR3 consists of 12 residues.

V and J are TRBV27 and TRBJ1-2; D may be TRBD1 (5 bases). The V end was cut by 2 bases, the J end by 6 bases, with 13 bases between. The CDR3 extends over 14 amino acids. Germline V gives CDR1 MNHEY, CDR2 SMNVEV (reference sequence). In DNA form, the CDR3 reads TGTGCCAGCAGTTTAGCCGGGGGTGAGGATGGCTACACCTTC. Protein sequence: CASSLAGGEDGYTF.

This clone was picked up a small number of times. This chain uses TRBV15 with TRBJ1-5; 8 bases agree with TRBD1. V shed 5 bases, J shed 3 bases, and the junction held 6 bases outside the gene matches. CDR1 and CDR2 from the germline V gene are LNHNV and YYDKDF (reference sequence). The CDR3 extends over 15 amino acids. CDR3 in DNA: TGTGCCACCAGCCCAGACAGGGGACACAATCAGCCCCAGCATTTT. It is translated as CATSPDRGHNQPQHF.

The genes are TRBV2 and TRBJ2-7; perhaps TRBD1 as D (5 bases). The CDR3 contains 14 residues. V lost 2 bases and J 4 bases, leaving 12 bases between the germline ends. Germline CDR1 is SNHLY and CDR2 is FYNNEI. CDR3 in amino acids: CASSEFRQGYEQYF. Written as DNA, the CDR3 is TGTGCCAGCAGTGAATTTCGGCAGGGTTACGAGCAGTACTTC.

This clone has a single count. The chain is built from TRBV19 and TRBJ2-7; D gene uncertain. Germline loops: CDR1 LNHDA, CDR2 SQIVND (reference sequence). The CDR3 is made up of 14 amino acids. Trimming took 6 bases from V and 4 from J, leaving 16 bases between them. CDR3 in DNA: TGTGCCAGTAGCCCGAACTTGGTCGGGTACGAGCAGTACTTC. Protein: CASSPNLVGYEQYF.

V gene TRBV28 combines with J gene TRBJ1-4; 9 bases match TRBD1. V lost 5 bases and J lost 6; bases outside the gene matches: 7. Germline loops: CDR1 MDHEN, CDR2 SYDVKM. The CDR3 contains 15 residues. CDR3 protein: CASSIQGAGDEKLFF. CDR3 nucleotide sequence: TGTGCCAGCAGTATACAGGGGGCGGGTGATGAAAAACTGTTTTTT. Based on the CDR3 plus reference TRBV28 and TRBJ1-4, the full variable domain is DVKVTQSSRYLVKRTGEKVFLECVQDMDHENMFWYRQDPGLGLRLIYFSYDVKMKEKGDIPEGYSVSREKKERFSLILESASTNQTSMYLCASSIQGAGDEKLFFGSGTQLSVL.

The chain carries TRBV28 and TRBJ1-1; D gene uncertain. The ends were cut back, 3 bases at V and 0 bases at J, with 11 bases in the middle. CDR3 size: 15 residues. Germline V gene sequence: CDR1 MDHEN, CDR2 SYDVKM. The CDR3 region is CASSFNEILNTEAFF. The CDR3 region has the DNA TGTGCCAGCAGTTTCAATGAGATCCTGAACACTGAAGCTTTCTTT.

The chain couples TRBV30 to TRBJ1-1; possibly TRBD1 for D (6 bases). The CDR3 extends over 13 amino acids. The germline V and J ends were trimmed by 4 bases and 0 bases, with 9 bases remaining between them. Germline values: CDR1 GTSNPN, CDR2 SVGIG (reference sequence). Here the CDR3 DNA reads TGTGCCTGGAAAGGACAGATGAACACTGAAGCTTTCTTT. Protein sequence: CAWKGQMNTEAFF.

The gene calls are TRBV11-2 and TRBJ2-7; 9 nucleotides agree with TRBD1. Germline V lookup: CDR1 SGHAT, CDR2 FQNNGV. V shed 0 bases, J shed 3 bases, and the junction held 9 bases outside the gene matches. This CDR3 has 17 residues. The CDR3 region has the DNA TGTGCCAGCAGCTTAGATCGCTTGACAGGGGGAATCTACGAGCAGTACTTC. Translated, it gives CASSLDRLTGGIYEQYF.

The chain combines TRBV5-1 with TRBJ1-3, with 7 bases lining up with TRBD1. The CDR3 loop spans 14 amino acids. CDR1 SGHRS and CDR2 YFSETQ come from the germline V gene. V shed 4 bases, J shed 3 bases, and the junction held 4 bases outside the gene matches. The CDR3 sequence: CASSTGTVGNTIYF. Here the CDR3 DNA reads TGCGCCAGCAGCACCGGGACAGTTGGAAACACCATATATTTT.

In its sample, this clone was seen once. This rearrangement joins TRBV7-2 to TRBJ2-3, with 10 bases identical to TRBD2. The CDR3 extends over 15 amino acids. Germline CDR1 reads SGHTA; CDR2 reads FQGNSA. With V trimmed by 5 bases and J by 6 bases, 8 bases remained unmatched. DNA of the CDR3: TGTGCCAGCAGCACCAGAGCGGGGGGGCGGGATACGCAGTATTTT. This encodes CASSTRAGGRDTQYF.

CDR3 sequence: CARWTGINEKLFF. The CDR3 DNA is TGTGCCAGGTGGACAGGAATCAATGAAAAACTGTTTTTT. The gene calls are TRBV21-1 and TRBJ1-4; the table's D call, TRBD1, has no DNA check behind it. TRBV21-1 is given as a pseudogene. The CDR3 runs to 13 residues.

The chain carries TRBV13 and TRBJ1-6; possible D gene TRBD1, 6 bases. V was pared by 0 bases and J by 9 bases, with 15 bases between. Germline-derived CDR1 and CDR2 are PRHDT and FYEKMQ (reference sequence). This CDR3 is 16 amino acids long. The CDR3: CASSLGMVGHASPLHF. The CDR3 nucleotides read TGTGCCAGCAGCTTAGGTATGGTGGGACACGCTTCACCCCTCCACTTT.

The rearrangement links TRBV12-3 or TRBV12-4 to TRBJ2-2; a possible D gene is TRBD2 (5 bases). Trimming removed 7 bases from V and 2 bases from J, with 8 bases in between. This CDR3 contains 13 residues. CDR3 coding DNA: TGTGCCAGCATGGGGAGTAACACCGGGGAGCTGTTTTTT. The encoded protein is CASMGSNTGELFF.

The chain recombines TRBV30 with TRBJ1-5; TRBD1 agrees at 7 bases. CDR1 GTSNPN and CDR2 SVGIG come from the germline V gene (reference sequence). The CDR3 length is 13 residues. The trim removed 0 bases at V and 7 bases at J, leaving 3 bases unmatched. This CDR3 reads CAWSVRGQQPQHF. The CDR3 DNA is TGTGCCTGGAGTGTAAGGGGGCAGCAGCCCCAGCATTTT.

The chain couples TRBV6-1 to TRBJ1-2; TRBD1 matches 8 bases. Germline V gives CDR1 MNHNS, CDR2 SASEGT. CDR3 length: 15 amino acids. J gave up 4 bases and V 2 bases, and 6 bases lay outside the gene matches. This chain's CDR3 is CASSEYPGGSYGYTF. The CDR3 nucleotides read TGTGCCAGCAGTGAATACCCAGGGGGCTCCTATGGCTACACCTTC.

The J gene is TRBJ2-2, the V gene TRBV19; 7 bases are shared with TRBD1. With 7 bases clipped from V and 0 bases from J, the junction kept 5 bases outside the gene matches. The CDR3 is 15 residues long. CDR1 LNHDA and CDR2 SQIVND come from the germline V gene (reference sequence). The CDR3 DNA reads as TGTGCCAGTACCCCGGGGACAGCGAACACCGGGGAGCTGTTTTTT. Translated, it gives CASTPGTANTGELFF.

The chain links TRBV18 to TRBJ2-1, with unresolved D. This CDR3 has 16 residues. Germline CDR1 and CDR2: KGHSH and LQKENI. V was trimmed by 0 bases and J by 9 bases, leaving 18 bases between them. CDR3 sequence reads: CASSPPFEPRSGEQFF. In nucleotides, the CDR3 is TGTGCCAGCTCACCACCGTTCGAACCCAGATCGGGTGAGCAGTTCTTC.

This sequence joins TRBV3-1 (or the pseudogene TRBV3-2) and TRBJ1-2; D not certain. Germline V gene lookup returns CDR1 LGHDT and CDR2 YNNKEL (reference sequence). Trimming stripped 0 bases from V and 0 bases from J, with 11 bases between. The CDR3 is 16 residues long. The CDR3 DNA follows: TGTGCCAGCAGCCAAGAGTCAGGATTTGCTAACTATGGCTACACCTTC. Amino acid sequence: CASSQESGFANYGYTF.